This T cell receptor (beta chain) was sequenced in a study of T cell clonotyping in hematopoietic cell transplantation. This clone appeared a few times. Only in-frame clones appear in the TCRdb table, and some are missing; sequencing was by immunoSEQ multiplex PCR. The sample records some 29,000 clones, roughly 85% being singletons. The time point here: recipient sample about 28 days before transplant, after cytoreduction. CDR3 length: 13 residues. CDR1 SGHAT and CDR2 FQNNGV come from the germline V gene. V was shortened by 4 bases and J by 1 base, with 7 bases between the two germline ends. V is TRBV11-2 and J is TRBJ1-1; D gene uncertain. The source was peripheral blood mononuclear cells, collected before stem cell transplant. This sequence originates from a man aged 35-49 years with acute myeloid leukemia. Some clones in this sample may be carry-over from other donors' samples. The CDR3 is CASSSGGNTEAFF. The CDR3 DNA is TGTGCCAGCAGCTCAGGAGGGAACACTGAAGCTTTCTTT.